The clone carrying this TCR beta chain was observed many times. Antigen: not known. Diagnosis relied on clinical symptoms, serum thyroxine, TRAb, thyroid ultrasound and orbital computed tomography. RNA transcripts were the template, and TCR beta CDR3 regions were amplified from them. RT-PCR in the first round used HTBI primers; a second-round multiplex PCR followed. Each CDR3 protein is one row after TCRdb ran MiXCR on the multiplex PCR reads. The table lists about 740,000 distinct CDR3 sequences, roughly two fifths of them singletons. CDR3 length: 11 residues. Per germline, CDR1 DFQATT and CDR2 SNEGSKA (reference sequence). Trimming left V 6 bases short and J 3 bases short, with 8 bases between. This record comes from a study of Graves' ophthalmopathy and Graves' hyperthyroidism. Notes on the study in general: Progression of ophthalmopathy was predicted by the model with roughly 68% sensitivity and under 85% specificity. Most expanded clonotypes in thyroid above 0.001 frequency also showed up in blood. Researchers report that a 13-signature model separated ophthalmopathy from stable hyperthyroidism, posting about 88% sensitivity and approximately 81% specificity.

This chain uses TRBV20-1 with TRBJ1-1; a possible D gene is TRBD1 (6 bases). The sequenced sample was peripheral blood. The source is an adult man with Graves' ophthalmopathy. CDR3 DNA: TGCAGTGCAAGGGGGTACACTGAAGCTTTCTTT. This sequence encodes CSARGYTEAFF.